This T cell receptor beta chain derives from a study of T cell repertoires in cytomegalovirus infection. Study as a whole: In public TCR beta signatures, there were indications of both CMV infection and matching HLA type.

Notes on the study in general: People with CMV and the relevant HLA were identified by cumulative public TCR beta family frequency. Predominance within the ex vivo response was attributable to HLA-C-restricted CMV-specific TCR beta clonotypes.

Concerning this clonotype: Its target is unknown.

The CDR3 has 15 residues. Germline assignment: CDR1 SGHNT and CDR2 YYREEE (reference sequence). V was shortened by 4 bases and J by 6 bases, with 16 bases between the two germline ends. TCRdb processed the reads anew with MiXCR; each CDR3 protein has one entry. The sample has around 330,000 distinct CDR3 sequences; around a sixth are singletons. The sample consisted of PBMCs. The TCR comes from a human donor in good health (CMV status not recorded). Some clones in this sample may be carry-over from other donors' samples. The rearrangement links TRBV5-4 to TRBJ2-2; tentatively, D is TRBD2 (6 bases). The CDR3 reads CASSRDWGYPGELFF. DNA for the CDR3: TGTGCCAGCAGCCGGGACTGGGGATACCCCGGGGAGCTGTTTTTT.